Shown below are 4 T cell receptor beta chains from a single sample sequenced in a study of metastatic and nonmetastatic thyroid tumors. TCRdb reprocessed the PCR reads via MiXCR. The sample carries about 13,000 clones, approximately 22% recorded once. Thyroid surgery was performed in patients who had received no treatment beforehand. Sequencing used blood. The receptors stem from a female donor with papillary thyroid cancer or a benign thyroid nodule (not recorded which). Some clones in this sample may be carry-over from other donors' samples.

By share of the sample, this clone is medium-sized. The rearrangement links TRBV28 to TRBJ2-5; TRBD2 aligns across 9 bases. The trim removed 6 bases at V and 4 bases at J, leaving 15 bases unmatched. Germline CDR1 and CDR2: MDHEN and SYDVKM. CDR3 length equals 17 residues. The CDR3 DNA is TGTGCCAGCAGCGGAGCCGGTAGCGGGAGTAGGGGAGAGACCCAGTACTTC. Its translation is CASSGAGSGSRGETQYF.

Relative to its sample, this clone is medium-sized. J is TRBJ2-5 and V is TRBV6-1; 12 bases align to TRBD1. V was clipped by 6 bases and J by 4 bases; unmatched bases: 6. Germline CDR1 MNHNS, CDR2 SASEGT. The CDR3 is 15 amino acids. The CDR3 coding sequence is TGTGCCAGCAGCCACGGGACAGGGGGCGGAGAGACCCAGTACTTC. Translated, it gives CASSHGTGGGETQYF.

By share, this clone ranks as medium-sized. This rearrangement joins TRBV9 to TRBJ1-2; D unresolved. V was clipped by 3 bases and J by 6 bases, with 6 bases between them. CDR3 length: 11 residues. Germline V gene lookup returns CDR1 SGDLS and CDR2 YYNGEE. The CDR3 bases are TGTGCCAGCAGCGCGGCGGATGGCTACACCTTC. Encoded protein: CASSAADGYTF.

This clone was seen ten or more times. V usage is TRBV5-1 and J usage is TRBJ2-1; D unclear. The V end was cut by 1 base, the J end by 8 bases, with 4 bases between. Per the germline V gene, CDR1 is SGHRS and CDR2 is YFSETQ. The CDR3 extends over 11 amino acids. The CDR3 coding sequence is TGCGCCAGCAGCTTGTTCGATGAGCAGTTCTTC. Its protein is CASSLFDEQFF.